The rows below give T cell receptor beta chains drawn from one sample of a study of molecular identifiers for immune sequencing clone quantification. TCRdb called the PCR reads again in MiXCR, with one record for every CDR3 protein. There are about 100,000 distinct CDR3 sequences in the sample; 35% to 40% occur only once, and 4% to 5% lies in the top ten. Source material: naive CD8+ T cells from blood, with Jurkat cell RNA spiked in. These receptors all stem from a human donor in good health. Some libraries in this study had Jurkat cell RNA spiked in. CDR3s leave out the opening cysteine and the closing phenylalanine or tryptophan.

v_gene | CDR3aa
TRBV6-1 | ASSDKGADTQY
TRBV5-8 | ASSLGTGVSTDTQY
TRBV20-1 | SASAASAYEQY
TRBV18 | ASSPGGFWPQH
TRBV4-1 | ASSQVPPGVPDYEQY
TRBV7-8 | ASSSWTHEQF
TRBV27 | ASSSGLAVDTQY
TRBV11-2 | ASSRDSHEQY
TRBV7-9 | ASSSTGTSKNIQY
TRBV7-6 | ASSLVLTDSEAF
TRBV19 | ASSIPGITGELF
TRBV6-1 | ATPGTVTHEQY
TRBV3-1 | ASSRESYRGYEKLF
TRBV9 | ASSVSGGLSYEQY
TRBV29-1 | SVPDRENTGELF
TRBV11-2 | ASSFWVSQETQY
TRBV6-5 | ASSYSHSSSYEQY
TRBV18 | ASSPGDRITDTQY
TRBV6-6 | ASSYSKPQGGQPQH
TRBV7-8 | ASSFTGGPSSGANVLT
TRBV5-5 | ASSPLVRGSGANVLT
TRBV4-1 | ASSHGYERY
TRBV7-6 | ASSGLGQSSYNEQF
TRBV20-1 | SARRQNTEAF
TRBV11-2 | ASSLVPRQVQTGELF
TRBV20-1 | SAIQGYEQY
TRBV9 | ASSGLAGATYNELF
TRBV9 | ASSVAPTNEKLF
TRBV9 | ASSVDQGTDTQY
TRBV27 | ATGTGVNQPQH
TRBV20-1 | SVWAGETQY
TRBV28 | ASSPLREVKTQY
TRBV7-2 | TSGRRGRSPMDTQY
TRBV20-1 | SARSLAVSTDTQY
TRBV5-6 | ASSLAQGFEAF
TRBV5-6 | ASSLAGTRGSYEQY
TRBV4-3 | ASSQTGASYNEQF
TRBV9 | ASSVGGGRNSPLH
TRBV21-1 | ASSKRPKDRVQETQY
TRBV11-2 | ASSLGGQGNQPQH
TRBV18 | ASSPLAEETQY
TRBV28 | ASAEGTGELF
TRBV29-1 | SVEVGLAKNIQY
TRBV20-1 | SARGPGGAQGYT
TRBV18 | ASSHGTGGNQPQH
TRBV29-1 | SVPGTNYEQY
TRBV12-3/TRBV12-4 | ASSIWTGELF